This T cell receptor (beta chain) is from a study of blood T cells in healthy people across ages (dated by TCRdb to between 2014 and 2017). With respect to the entire study: In model experiments, template switching captured about one uniquely barcoded TCR beta cDNA molecule for every two T cells. The donors were divided into four age groups: young (average around 16 years), middle-aged (approximately 42), aged (about 62) and long-lived (about 90). To avoid experimental bias, donors of different ages were distributed randomly across sequencing lanes. The study analyzed two additional independent replicas of 1 million unique cDNA reads from the same blood draw for two donors, one aged 18 to 29 and one aged 80 or older. To track age-related changes in TCR beta repertoire diversity, the study relied on deep sequencing normalized with unique cDNA molecular identifiers.

The CDR1 and CDR2 encoded by the germline V gene (reference sequence) are DFQATT and SNEGSKA. The CDR3 contains 14 residues, cysteine and phenylalanine counted. Only CDR3 DNA remains: 42 bases, in frame from the first base. Library method: 5' RACE. The sequencer listed for this sample is Illumina HiSeq 2500. A second PCR of about 6 to 11 cycles was run with a J-beta primer mix and a sample-barcoded 5' primer. Each TCR beta cDNA molecule received a unique molecular identifier from a template-switch 5' adaptor carrying 12 random nucleotides. Each sample yielded at least 2.5 million CDR3-containing paired-end reads. First-strand cDNA synthesis was performed from all RNA using the Mint cDNA synthesis kit, with priming by a TRBC-specific oligonucleotide. All cDNA was treated with uracil-DNA glycosylase and then went through a first 18-cycle PCR with the universal primers M1SS and BC2_uni_R. As for the original processing: For normalization, 1 million high-quality reads, each with a distinct molecular identifier, were randomly selected from each sample. Instead of being binned into consensus sequences, reads that shared molecular identifiers were thrown out. MiTCR, with a Q25 quality threshold and the strictest error-elimination algorithm, was used for CDR3 identification, clonotype clustering and error correction. A nonparametric unseen species model with Euler transformation was used to estimate lower-bound total TCR beta diversity. TCRdb reprocessing: public reads trimmed at Q25 with fastp, clones called with MiXCR, in-frame beta chains kept. Each entry merges the rows of one CDR3 protein and shows their most common DNA and genes. The V and J calls were determined by TCRdb, not by the authors. Recorded for this sample are around 850,000 distinct CDR3 sequences; approximately 35% of them occurred a single time. Of the sample, 13% is held by the ten largest clones.

Of note for this clonotype: Which antigen it targets is not known. Relative to the germline gene, one junction end is altered; a read error may explain this.

The donors were roughly 40 Caucasian individuals from Russia, aged roughly 6 to 100 years, who were systemically healthy. About 10 milliliters of peripheral blood were collected from each donor into EDTA-treated Vacutainer tubes. PBMCs were isolated by Ficoll-Paque density-gradient centrifugation, with at least 7 million obtained per sample. Trizol reagent was used to extract total RNA from the PBMCs, yielding at least 6 micrograms per sample. For every donor, flow cytometry on a PBMC aliquot measured the percentage of naive CD45RAhigh/CD27high T cells. Summary of the overall study and its limitations: Observed TCR beta diversity per million T cells fell roughly linearly with age, and a significant reduction was already apparent by age around 39. Because the CMV infection status of the donors was unknown, age-related changes in expanded clonotypes may potentially have been confounded. A strong correlation was found between observed TCR beta diversity and the percentage of naive T cells measured by flow cytometry. Estimates of total diversity based on one million sequenced T cells were considered lower bounds and underestimates. Bulk unsorted PBMC profiling prevented conclusive comparison of naive and antigen-experienced compartments. Compared with the aged group, more naive CD4+ T cells, fewer expanded clones and increased TCR diversity were shown by the long-lived group, suggesting age selection.

The sequence joins TRBV20-1 to TRBJ2-5; the D gene assignment is ambiguous. The origin of this receptor is a man between 18 and 35 years old in good health. Specimen: blood. The CDR3 reads as follows: CSGRTSTPIETQYF. The bases read TGCAGTGGTAGAACCTCCACGCCGATAGAGACCCAGTACTTC.